A single sample gave rise to the 21 T cell receptor beta chains below, sequenced in a study of CD8 T cells in Susac syndrome. Random hexamers were used to reverse transcribe the RNA input (roughly 0.5 to 1 ug). TCRdb re-called the immunoSEQ multiplex PCR reads with MiXCR, one entry per CDR3 protein. The sample carries a few hundred thousand distinct CDR3 sequences, roughly 94% recorded once. Sequences were obtained from CD4+ T cells from PBMCs. The receptors come from a human donor with multiple sclerosis.

The chain employs TRBV7-9 and TRBJ2-5; tentative D call: TRBD1 (6 bases). Germline CDR1 SEHNR, CDR2 FQNEAQ (reference sequence). With 8 bases removed from V and 5 bases from J, the gap between germline ends came to 18 bases. This CDR3 region has 14 residues. The CDR3 reads CASGGPGTSETQYF. The DNA for the CDR3 is TGTGCCAGCGGCGGCCCCGGGACAAGCGAGACCCAGTACTTC.

This clonotype was observed once. V gene TRBV18 combines with J gene TRBJ1-5; D not resolved. Looked up from germline, CDR1 is KGHSH and CDR2 is LQKENI. Between the trimmed V and J ends, which lost 5 bases and 6 bases, there was a span of 11 bases. This CDR3 comprises 13 residues. CDR3 nucleotides: TGTGCCAGCTCATCCTCTTGGGGTCAGCCCCAGCATTTT. Its translation: CASSSSWGQPQHF.

In nucleotides, the CDR3 is TGTGCCAGCACCCCCAGTACCGGACAACCGAGCTCCTACAATGAGCAGTTCTTC. It is translated as CASTPSTGQPSSYNEQFF. The V and J genes are TRBV6-1 and TRBJ2-1; D perhaps matches TRBD1 (5 bases). This CDR3 is 18 amino acids long. Germline CDR1 is MNHNS and CDR2 is SASEGT. Trimming removed 7 bases from V and 0 bases from J, with 22 bases in between.

J is TRBJ1-2 and V is TRBV3-1, with 7 nucleotides matching TRBD1. V lost 0 bases, J lost 8 bases, and 9 bases stayed unmatched. CDR3 length: 15 amino acids. Germline-derived CDR1 and CDR2 are LGHDT and YNNKEL (reference sequence). CDR3 nucleotide sequence: TGTGCCAGCAGCCAAGATCTATACAGGGGCGACGGCTACACCTTC. It yields the protein CASSQDLYRGDGYTF.

This chain uses TRBV29-1 with TRBJ2-5; 10 bases match TRBD2. The CDR3 is made up of 14 amino acids. Germline assignment: CDR1 SQVTM and CDR2 ANQGSEA. The CDR3 nucleotides read TGCAGTCACAGCCAGCGGGGGGGACAAGAGACCCAGTACTTC. Its translation is CSHSQRGGQETQYF.

This chain joins TRBV5-1 and TRBJ1-1, with D perhaps TRBD1 (6 bases). V gave up 1 base and J gave up 1 base, with 11 bases separating them. The CDR3 is 15 amino acids. Germline assignment: CDR1 SGHRS and CDR2 YFSETQ. The CDR3 reads CASSLTGGTNTEAFF. Written as DNA, the CDR3 is TGCGCCAGCAGCTTGACGGGGGGCACGAACACTGAAGCTTTCTTT. The entire variable domain, with the rest obtained from reference TRBV5-1 and TRBJ1-1, is as follows: KAGVTQTPRYLIKTRGQQVTLSCSPISGHRSVSWYQQTPGQGLQFLFEYFSETQRNKGNFPGRFSGRQFSNSRSEMNVSTLELGDSALYLCASSLTGGTNTEAFFGQGTRLTVV.

The chain joins TRBV6-5 to TRBJ2-1, with TRBD2 identical over 10 bases. Germline CDR1 reads MNHEY; CDR2 reads SVGAGI. The junction had 5 bases not matched to a gene; V was cut back by 1 base and J by 2 bases. This CDR3 has 17 amino acids. The CDR3 sequence: CASSYFIAGGPYNEQFF. The CDR3 nucleotides are TGTGCCAGCAGTTACTTTATAGCGGGAGGCCCCTACAATGAGCAGTTCTTC.

V and J are TRBV7-2 and TRBJ2-5, with unresolved D. Germline V gives CDR1 SGHTA, CDR2 FQGNSA. Trimming stripped 1 base from V and 13 bases from J, with 10 bases between. This CDR3 spans 11 amino acids. The CDR3 sequence: CASSLGLSRYF. Here the CDR3 DNA reads TGTGCCAGCAGCTTAGGTCTCTCTCGGTACTTC. Filled out from reference TRBV7-2 and TRBJ2-5, the complete variable domain reads GAGVSQSPSNKVTEKGKDVELRCDPISGHTALYWYRQSLGQGLEFLIYFQGNSAPDKSGLPSDRFSAERTGGSVSTLTIQRTQQEDSAVYLCASSLGLSRYFGPGTRLLVL.

This sequence joins TRBV29-1 and TRBJ1-1; D not resolved. The CDR3 contains 13 residues. V lost 7 bases and J 3 bases, leaving 15 bases between the germline ends. Germline V CDR1 and CDR2: SQVTM, ANQGSEA. The CDR3 sequence is CSADLRVDTEAFF. The CDR3 DNA reads TGCAGCGCTGACCTACGCGTCGACACTGAAGCTTTCTTT. Drawing the rest from reference TRBV29-1 and TRBJ1-1, the complete variable domain is SAVISQKPSRDICQRGTSLTIQCQVDSQVTMMFWYRQQPGQSLTLIATANQGSEATYESGFVIDKFPISRPNLTFSTLTVSNMSPEDSSIYLCSADLRVDTEAFFGQGTRLTVV.

V and J are TRBV4-2 and TRBJ2-7; the match to TRBD2 covers 10 bases. Germline CDR1 and CDR2: LGHNA and YNFKEQ. The V segment lost 5 bases and the J segment 5 bases; nucleotides outside the gene matches: 9. CDR3 length: 15 residues. In DNA form, the CDR3 reads TGTGCCAGCAGCAAAATCCTAGCGGGAGCGGACGAGCAGTACTTC. Amino acids: CASSKILAGADEQYF.

This chain links TRBV10-3 with TRBJ2-2, with D tentatively TRBD2 (7 bases). V lost 6 bases to trimming and J lost 2 bases, with 16 bases between them. Germline CDR1 reads ENHRY; CDR2 reads SYGVKD. This CDR3 is 16 amino acids long. CDR3 residues: CAISAAGAQNTGELFF. In DNA form, the CDR3 reads TGTGCCATCAGCGCGGCGGGGGCCCAAAACACCGGGGAGCTGTTTTTT.

This clonotype was observed a handful of times. The chain uses TRBV12-3 or TRBV12-4 and TRBJ1-4, with D unclear. The CDR3 runs to 12 residues. V lost 1 base, J lost 8 bases, and 5 bases lay in between. CDR3 in amino acids: CASSLGGEKLFF. The CDR3 nucleotides read TGTGCCAGCAGTTTAGGTGGCGAAAAACTGTTTTTT.

The chain recombines TRBV3-1 with TRBJ1-5, with D hard to call. CDR1 is LGHDT, CDR2 YNNKEL, per germline (reference sequence). V lost 2 bases, J lost 4 bases, and 6 bases lay in between. The CDR3 contains 13 residues. The CDR3 is CASSQRRNQPQHF. The CDR3, as DNA: TGTGCCAGCAGCCAACGGCGGAATCAGCCCCAGCATTTT.

V gene TRBV6-6 combines with J gene TRBJ2-7; D is ambiguous. CDR3 length equals 12 residues. Germline V gene lookup returns CDR1 MNHNY and CDR2 SVGAGI (reference sequence). Trimming left V 6 bases short and J 6 bases short, with 12 bases between. The CDR3 loop reads CASSARKGEQYF. As DNA, the CDR3 is TGTGCCAGCAGCGCCAGGAAAGGCGAGCAGTACTTC.

The chain is built from TRBV2 and TRBJ1-1, with D possibly matching TRBD1 (5 bases). Trimming left V 3 bases short and J 4 bases short, with 9 bases between. Per germline, CDR1 SNHLY and CDR2 FYNNEI. The CDR3 has 13 amino acids. CDR3 in amino acids: CASSEGEFTEAFF. For the CDR3, the DNA is TGTGCCAGCAGTGAGGGGGAGTTCACTGAAGCTTTCTTT.

The chain recombines TRBV7-9 with TRBJ2-7; unclear D gene. Germline V gene data show CDR1 as SEHNR and CDR2 as FQNEAQ (reference sequence). This CDR3 has 11 amino acids. Trimming cost V 3 bases and J 6 bases, with 6 bases left between them. CDR3 amino acids: CASSFLGEQYF. The CDR3 bases are TGTGCCAGCAGCTTTTTGGGCGAGCAGTACTTC.

This rearrangement joins TRBV29-1 to TRBJ1-1, with TRBD1 as a possible D gene (5 bases). Germline CDR1 reads SQVTM; CDR2 reads ANQGSEA. The V gene lost 7 bases and the J gene lost 1 base, with 16 bases spanning the gap. The CDR3 runs to 14 residues. The CDR3 DNA reads as TGCAGCGCTTGGGACCAGGGCCCGAACACTGAAGCTTTCTTT. This encodes CSAWDQGPNTEAFF. Full variable domain (missing parts from reference TRBV29-1 and TRBJ1-1): SAVISQKPSRDICQRGTSLTIQCQVDSQVTMMFWYRQQPGQSLTLIATANQGSEATYESGFVIDKFPISRPNLTFSTLTVSNMSPEDSSIYLCSAWDQGPNTEAFFGQGTRLTVV.

This clonotype came up once. The V gene is TRBV12-3 or TRBV12-4, the J gene TRBJ1-5, with a weak D call TRBD1 (5 bases). CDR3 size: 13 residues. Deletions cut 3 bases from V and 5 bases from J, with 8 bases between. DNA of the CDR3: TGTGCCAGCAGTTTGGGGCCTTATCAGCCCCAGCATTTT. Its protein product is CASSLGPYQPQHF.

Here the CDR3 DNA reads TGTGCCAGCTCACTGGGCGACCTATACCCACCGCGCCAGTACTTC. Its protein product is CASSLGDLYPPRQYF. V and J are TRBV18 and TRBJ2-5; no reliable D call. Trimming removed 4 bases at V and 10 bases at J, with 22 bases between. This CDR3 has 15 amino acids. Germline V lookup: CDR1 KGHSH, CDR2 LQKENI.

This chain links TRBV4-3 with TRBJ2-5; 9 nucleotides align to TRBD1. V shed 0 bases, J shed 5 bases, and the junction held 19 bases outside the gene matches. Germline CDR1 LGHNA, CDR2 YSLEER. This CDR3 region has 20 residues. CDR3 in DNA: TGCGCCAGCAGCCAAGATTTCCCGGGACAGGGAGGGCCCGCGAGGGAGACCCAGTACTTC. Translated: CASSQDFPGQGGPARETQYF.

V gene TRBV20-1 combines with J gene TRBJ2-4, with 13 bases fitting TRBD2. With 5 bases clipped from V and 3 bases from J, the junction kept 1 base outside the gene matches. The CDR3 runs 14 residues. Germline V gives CDR1 DFQATT, CDR2 SNEGSKA (reference sequence). In DNA form, the CDR3 reads TGCAGTGCTGGACTAGCGGGGGTCAAAAACATTCAGTACTTC. It codes for CSAGLAGVKNIQYF.